Only one count was recorded for the clone carrying this T cell receptor beta chain. The data were taken from a study of identical twins. Template switching supplied a universal primer site; unique molecular identifiers were carried on the cDNA. TCRdb processed the 5' RACE reads anew with MiXCR; each CDR3 protein has one entry. The repertoire holds 1.5 million to 2 million distinct CDR3 sequences, with about 32% as singletons. Trimming cost V 5 bases and J 7 bases, with 11 bases left between them. Germline values: CDR1 DFQATT, CDR2 SNEGSKA (reference sequence). The CDR3 length is 11 residues. The TCR sequence derives from a newborn girl in good health. The specimen sequenced was cord blood. The chain combines TRBV20-1 with TRBJ1-1; no clear D gene. CDR3 in amino acids: CSADQWHEAFF. CDR3 nucleotides: TGCAGTGCTGATCAGTGGCATGAAGCTTTCTTT.